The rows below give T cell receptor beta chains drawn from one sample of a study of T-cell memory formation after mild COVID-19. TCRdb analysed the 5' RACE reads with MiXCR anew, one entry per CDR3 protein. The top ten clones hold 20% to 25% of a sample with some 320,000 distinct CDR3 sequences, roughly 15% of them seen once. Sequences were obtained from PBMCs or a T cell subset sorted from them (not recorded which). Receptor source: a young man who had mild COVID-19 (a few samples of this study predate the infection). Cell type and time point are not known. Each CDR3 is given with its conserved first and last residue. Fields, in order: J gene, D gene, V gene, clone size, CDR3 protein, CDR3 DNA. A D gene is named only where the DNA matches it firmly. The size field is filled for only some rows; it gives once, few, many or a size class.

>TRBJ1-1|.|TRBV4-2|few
CASSQGTGEAFF
TGTGCCAGCAGCCAAGGCACCGGTGAAGCTTTCTTT
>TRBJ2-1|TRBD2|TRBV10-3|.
CAISESWGGGPNEQFF
TGTGCCATCAGTGAGTCGTGGGGCGGGGGGCCTAATGAGCAGTTCTTC
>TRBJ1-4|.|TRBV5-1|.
CASSLDTEKLFF
TGCGCCAGCAGCTTGGACACTGAAAAACTGTTTTTT
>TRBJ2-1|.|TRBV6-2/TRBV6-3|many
CASSWGVYNEQFF
TGTGCCAGCAGTTGGGGAGTTTACAATGAGCAGTTCTTC
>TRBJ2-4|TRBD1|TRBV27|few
CASSPRTGENIQYF
TGTGCCAGCAGTCCCCGGACAGGGGAAAACATTCAGTACTTC
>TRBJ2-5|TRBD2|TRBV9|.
CASSVGVTSGGETQYF
TGTGCCAGCAGCGTTGGGGTGACTAGCGGGGGAGAGACCCAGTACTTC
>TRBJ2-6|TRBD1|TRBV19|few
CASSKGAAGANVLTF
TGTGCCAGTAGTAAGGGGGCGGCTGGGGCCAACGTCCTGACTTTC
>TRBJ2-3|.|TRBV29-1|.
CSVEPITDTQYF
TGCAGCGTTGAACCCATCACAGATACGCAGTATTTT
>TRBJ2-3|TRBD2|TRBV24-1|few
CATSDYGLGGSFTDTQYF
TGTGCCACCAGTGATTATGGACTGGGGGGGTCCTTCACAGATACGCAGTATTTT
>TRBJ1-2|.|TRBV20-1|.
CSAPDRTKRGYTF
TGCAGTGCCCCGGACAGAACCAAGAGGGGCTACACCTTC
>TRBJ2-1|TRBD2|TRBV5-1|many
CASKGSGADEQFF
TGCGCCAGCAAGGGTAGCGGGGCCGATGAGCAGTTCTTC
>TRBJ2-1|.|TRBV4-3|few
CASSQEGGAIHEQFF
TGCGCCAGCAGCCAAGAGGGGGGGGCCATCCATGAGCAGTTCTTC
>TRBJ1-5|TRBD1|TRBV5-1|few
CASSSRPLTGPPYSNQPQHF
TGCGCCAGCAGCTCCCGGCCCCTGACAGGGCCCCCGTATAGCAATCAGCCCCAGCATTTT
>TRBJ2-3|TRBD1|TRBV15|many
CATSRDGGQGTDTQYF
TGTGCCACCAGCAGAGATGGGGGACAGGGAACAGATACGCAGTATTTT
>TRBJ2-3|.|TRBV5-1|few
CASSLIGRRTDTQYF
TGCGCCAGCAGCTTGATAGGCAGACGAACAGATACGCAGTATTTT
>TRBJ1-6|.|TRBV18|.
CASSPPRISGNSPLHF
TGTGCCAGCTCACCACCGCGTATTTCCGGCAATTCACCCCTCCACTTT
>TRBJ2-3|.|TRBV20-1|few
CSAGEAGTDTQYF
TGCAGTGCTGGGGAGGCAGGCACAGATACGCAGTATTTT
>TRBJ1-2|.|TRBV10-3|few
CAISDRGSNYGYTF
TGTGCCATCAGTGACAGGGGAAGCAACTATGGCTACACCTTC
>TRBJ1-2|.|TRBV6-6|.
CASSYATEVYGYTF
TGTGCCAGCAGTTACGCGACAGAAGTCTATGGCTACACCTTC
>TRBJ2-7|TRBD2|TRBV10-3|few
CAILGGAYEQYF
TGTGCCATCCTGGGGGGGGCCTACGAGCAGTACTTC
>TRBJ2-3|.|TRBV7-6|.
CASSPSRSTDTQYF
TGTGCCAGCAGCCCCTCGCGGAGCACAGATACGCAGTATTTT
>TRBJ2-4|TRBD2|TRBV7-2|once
CASSLGRGSAKNIQYF
TGTGCCAGCAGCCTGGGGCGGGGGTCAGCCAAAAACATTCAGTACTTC
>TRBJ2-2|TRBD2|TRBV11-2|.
CASSPPGGDGELFF
TGTGCCAGCAGCCCACCCGGGGGGGACGGGGAGCTGTTTTTT
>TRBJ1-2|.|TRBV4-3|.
CASSQGPVVQAYGYTF
TGCGCCAGCAGCCAAGGTCCAGTGGTCCAGGCCTATGGCTACACCTTC
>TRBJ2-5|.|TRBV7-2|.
CASSEDMGQRETQYF
TGTGCCAGCAGCGAGGACATGGGTCAGAGAGAGACCCAGTACTTC
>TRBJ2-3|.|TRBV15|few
CATSRPDSVDTDTQYF
TGTGCCACCAGCAGACCGGACAGCGTAGACACAGATACGCAGTATTTT
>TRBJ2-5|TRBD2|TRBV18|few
CASSPRVAGGQETQYF
TGTGCCAGCTCACCACGGGTTGCGGGGGGACAAGAGACCCAGTACTTC
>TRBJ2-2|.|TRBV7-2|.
CASMRRAVLATGELFF
TGTGCCAGCATGAGACGGGCAGTCCTCGCCACCGGGGAGCTGTTTTTT
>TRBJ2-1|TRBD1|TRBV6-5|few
CASSYRTGGRYFQGEQFF
TGTGCCAGCAGTTACCGGACAGGGGGCAGGTATTTCCAGGGTGAGCAGTTCTTC
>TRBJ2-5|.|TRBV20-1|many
CSARATYETQYF
TGCAGTGCTAGAGCGACCTATGAGACCCAGTACTTC
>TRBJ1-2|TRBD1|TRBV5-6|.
CASGRQGSNYGYTF
TGTGCCAGCGGACGACAGGGATCTAACTATGGCTACACCTTC
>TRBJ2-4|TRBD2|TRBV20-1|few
CSAPAKLAGVGNIQYF
TGCAGTGCACCGGCTAAACTAGCGGGGGTGGGAAACATTCAGTACTTC
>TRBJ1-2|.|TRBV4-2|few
CASSQERGSYTF
TGTGCCAGCAGCCAAGAGAGGGGCTCCTACACCTTC
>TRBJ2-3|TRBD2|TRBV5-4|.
CASSLGPLTSGGVGTQYF
TGTGCCAGCAGCTTGGGACCCCTGACTAGCGGGGGGGTTGGTACGCAGTATTTT
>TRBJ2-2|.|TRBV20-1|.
CSAHPSNTGELFF
TGCAGTGCACATCCCTCGAACACCGGGGAGCTGTTTTTT
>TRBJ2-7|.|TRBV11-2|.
CASSLPLGSGEQYF
TGTGCCAGCAGCTTACCGCTTGGGTCAGGGGAGCAGTACTTC
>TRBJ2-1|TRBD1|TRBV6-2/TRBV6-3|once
CASSKAFRGRRLGEQFF
TGTGCCAGCAGTAAGGCTTTCAGGGGGCGTCGGCTGGGTGAGCAGTTCTTC